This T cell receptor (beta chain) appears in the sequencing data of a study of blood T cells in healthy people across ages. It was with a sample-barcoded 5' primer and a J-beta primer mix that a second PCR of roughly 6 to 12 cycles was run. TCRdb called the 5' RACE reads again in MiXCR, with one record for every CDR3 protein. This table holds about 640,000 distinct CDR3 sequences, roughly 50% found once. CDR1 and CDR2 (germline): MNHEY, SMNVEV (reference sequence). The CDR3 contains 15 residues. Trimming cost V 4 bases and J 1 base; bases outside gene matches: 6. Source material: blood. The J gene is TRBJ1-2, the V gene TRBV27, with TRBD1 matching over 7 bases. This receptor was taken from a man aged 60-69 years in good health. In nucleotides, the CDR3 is TGTGCCAGCAGTTCCCCCCGACAGGGTAACTATGGCTACACCTTC. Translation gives CASSSPRQGNYGYTF.